The 24 T cell receptor beta chains in this list originate from one sample, sequenced in a study of blood T cell repertoires in COVID-19. TCRdb keeps only in-frame clones here, not all; method: immunoSEQ multiplex PCR. The table shows roughly 190,000 clones, with 70% to 90% occurring only once. Sequencing input: peripheral blood. Every receptor here comes from a man aged 60 to 69 with active or convalescent COVID-19.

The chain has TRBV5-5 and TRBJ1-3; D is perhaps TRBD1 (6 bases). The V gene's germline CDR1 is SGHKS and CDR2 YYEKEE (reference sequence). This CDR3 is 14 amino acids long. Trimming removed 4 bases from V and 1 base from J, with 9 bases in between. CDR3 in DNA: TGTGCCAGCAGCAGCGACAGGTCTGGAAACACCATATATTTT. Residues: CASSSDRSGNTIYF.

V is TRBV28 and J is TRBJ1-6, with 10 bases lining up with TRBD1. The CDR3 length is 14 residues. The V gene end was trimmed by 3 bases and the J gene end by 10 bases; junction bases not matched to a gene: 3. Germline values: CDR1 MDHEN, CDR2 SYDVKM. The CDR3 spells CASSLTGGGSPLHF. Written as DNA, the CDR3 is TGTGCCAGCAGTTTGACAGGGGGCGGGTCACCCCTCCACTTT.

The chain is built from TRBV6-2 or TRBV6-3 and TRBJ2-2; possible D gene TRBD2, 5 bases. This CDR3 has 15 residues. The V end lost 4 bases, the J end lost 0 bases, and 9 bases lay between the germline ends. Germline loops: CDR1 MNHEY, CDR2 SVGEGT. The CDR3 region is CASSFGLANTGELFF. CDR3 DNA: TGTGCCAGCAGTTTTGGACTGGCGAACACCGGGGAGCTGTTTTTT.

The V call is TRBV19, the J call TRBJ2-5, with a weak D call TRBD1 (6 bases). Germline V gene sequence: CDR1 LNHDA, CDR2 SQIVND (reference sequence). This CDR3 spans 16 amino acids. The germline V and J ends were trimmed by 7 bases and 5 bases, with 23 bases remaining between them. In DNA, the CDR3 is TGTGCCAGTACCCCCCCCGGGACACAGGGCGGGGAGACCCAGTACTTC. Residues: CASTPPGTQGGETQYF.

CDR3 nucleotide sequence: TGTGCCAGTAGCAACTACTACAGGGTCCGAGAAGAGACCCAGTACTTC. Translation: CASSNYYRVREETQYF. The J gene is TRBJ2-5, the V gene TRBV19; perhaps TRBD1 as D (6 bases). CDR1 and CDR2 (germline): LNHDA, SQIVND (reference sequence). This CDR3 contains 16 residues. Trimming removed 6 bases from V and 3 bases from J, with 20 bases in between.

The chain joins TRBV6-2 or TRBV6-3 to TRBJ1-5; TRBD1 agrees at 8 bases. The CDR3 has 17 amino acids. V lost 4 bases and J lost 6; bases outside the gene matches: 14. Germline V gene lookup returns CDR1 MNHEY and CDR2 SVGEGT. DNA for the CDR3: TGTGCCAGCAGTTCGGGCAGGGGGCGCTTAATCGGTCAGCCCCAGCATTTT. It encodes CASSSGRGRLIGQPQHF.

The gene calls are TRBV6-5 and TRBJ2-1, with D possibly matching TRBD2 (7 bases). The germline V and J ends were trimmed by 1 base and 6 bases, with 13 bases remaining between them. The CDR3 is 15 residues long. Germline CDR1 and CDR2: MNHEY and SVGAGI. CDR3 DNA sequence: TGTGCCAGCAGTTACTACGTAGGGGGGGTCAATGAGCAGTTCTTC. This translates into CASSYYVGGVNEQFF.

The V call is TRBV5-4, the J call TRBJ2-5, with TRBD1 identical over 10 bases. The CDR3 has 16 residues. Trimming at V came to 4 bases and at J to 5 bases, leaving 11 bases not matched to a gene. Germline V lookup: CDR1 SGHNT, CDR2 YYREEE (reference sequence). For the CDR3, the DNA is TGTGCCAGCAGCCCAATTAGGGGACAGGGGTCGGAGACCCAGTACTTC. It codes for CASSPIRGQGSETQYF.

The rearrangement uses TRBV10-3 and TRBJ1-2; no firm D call. Trimming stripped 2 bases from V and 1 base from J, with 11 bases between. Germline loops: CDR1 ENHRY, CDR2 SYGVKD. The CDR3 runs to 15 residues. The CDR3 DNA sequence: TGTGCCATCAGTGAGGCAGGCGAAAGTAACTATGGCTACACCTTC. It translates to CAISEAGESNYGYTF.

J is TRBJ1-3 and V is TRBV6-5; 8 positions agree with TRBD1. The V gene end was trimmed by 8 bases and the J gene end by 4 bases; junction bases not matched to a gene: 1. Germline V lookup: CDR1 MNHEY, CDR2 SVGAGI. CDR3 size: 12 residues. CDR3 sequence (DNA): TGTGCCAGCCGACAGGGGGGAAACACCATATATTTT. Its protein is CASRQGGNTIYF.

The chain combines TRBV6-5 with TRBJ2-3; TRBD2 is a possible D gene (5 bases). Trimming removed 11 bases at V and 7 bases at J, with 19 bases between. CDR1 MNHEY and CDR2 SVGAGI come from the germline V gene. The length of the CDR3 is 13 residues. The CDR3 DNA reads TGTGCCTCACCCGAGGGAACAGCACATACGCAGTATTTT. Translation gives CASPEGTAHTQYF.

This clone was seen only a few times. The chain joins TRBV7-2 to TRBJ1-2; D is unclear. The ends were cut back, 0 bases at V and 9 bases at J, with 8 bases in the middle. This CDR3 region has 12 residues. Germline values: CDR1 SGHTA, CDR2 FQGNSA. For the CDR3, the DNA is TGTGCCAGCAGCTTAGCCAGGAAGAGCTACACCTTC. It codes for CASSLARKSYTF.

The chain couples TRBV25-1 to TRBJ1-1; 8 bases match TRBD1. CDR1 and CDR2 from the germline V gene are MGHDK and SYGVNS. This CDR3 is built from 13 residues. Trimming removed 4 bases from V and 5 bases from J; junction bases left unmatched: 3. The CDR3 protein is CASSATGETEAFF. The CDR3 DNA sequence: TGTGCCAGCAGTGCGACAGGGGAGACTGAAGCTTTCTTT.

The J gene is TRBJ2-4, the V gene TRBV6-6; possibly TRBD2 for D (5 bases). This CDR3 region has 13 residues. Germline CDR1 reads MNHNY; CDR2 reads SVGAGI (reference sequence). V lost 3 bases and J 8 bases, leaving 11 bases between the germline ends. The CDR3 sequence: CASSYLAMDIQYF. For the CDR3, the DNA is TGTGCCAGCAGTTATCTAGCCATGGACATTCAGTACTTC.

J is TRBJ1-5 and V is TRBV5-6; D not resolved. Germline CDR1 SGHDT, CDR2 YYEEEE. The V gene lost 4 bases and the J gene lost 0 bases, with 8 bases spanning the gap. The CDR3 spans 14 residues. CDR3 sequence reads: CASSEGTSNQPQHF. CDR3 DNA: TGTGCCAGCAGCGAGGGAACTAGCAATCAGCCCCAGCATTTT.

The V call is TRBV11-2, the J call TRBJ2-3; no clear D. With 3 bases removed from V and 6 bases from J, the gap between germline ends came to 7 bases. CDR1 and CDR2 from the germline V gene are SGHAT and FQNNGV. The length of the CDR3 is 12 residues. CDR3 nucleotides: TGTGCCAGCAGCTTCGGTTTGGATACGCAGTATTTT. Its translation is CASSFGLDTQYF.

The chain uses TRBV19 and TRBJ1-1; tentatively, D is TRBD1 (6 bases). The CDR3 length is 14 residues. Between the trimmed V and J ends, which lost 4 bases and 4 bases, there was a span of 13 bases. Germline V CDR1 and CDR2: LNHDA, SQIVND (reference sequence). CDR3: CASSNREGSTEAFF. The CDR3 bases are TGTGCCAGTAGTAACAGGGAAGGGAGCACTGAAGCTTTCTTT.

This chain connects TRBV10-3 to TRBJ1-1; D is possibly TRBD1 (6 bases). V was clipped by 6 bases and J by 3 bases, with 14 bases between them. The germline CDR1 and CDR2 sequences are ENHRY and SYGVKD. There are 14 residues in the CDR3. The CDR3 region is CAIRLQGLDTEAFF. The DNA of the CDR3 is TGTGCCATCAGGCTACAGGGTTTGGACACTGAAGCTTTCTTT.

The chain recombines TRBV5-1 with TRBJ1-1; D is possibly TRBD1 (5 bases). CDR3 size: 14 residues. Germline-derived CDR1 and CDR2 are SGHRS and YFSETQ. Trimming cost V 2 bases and J 3 bases, with 11 bases left between them. In DNA, the CDR3 is TGCGCCAGCAGCTTTGGCGGGGCCTACACTGAAGCTTTCTTT. It yields the protein CASSFGGAYTEAFF.

The genes are TRBV3-1 (or the pseudogene TRBV3-2) and TRBJ1-1; TRBD1 is a possible D gene (6 bases). Trimming shortened V by 4 bases and J by 4 bases, and 25 bases separated the two germline ends. Germline CDR1 LGHDT, CDR2 YNNKEL (reference sequence). The CDR3 loop spans 18 amino acids. CDR3 nucleotide sequence: TGTGCCAGCAGCCCGGAATTCCAGGGGTCACCCCTGAGCACTGAAGCTTTCTTT. As protein: CASSPEFQGSPLSTEAFF.

The chain couples TRBV13 to TRBJ2-1; 8 bases align to TRBD1. Per the germline V gene, CDR1 is PRHDT and CDR2 is FYEKMQ (reference sequence). The CDR3 sequence is 15 residues long. Germline trimming cut 4 bases from V and 3 bases from J; bases unmatched to any gene: 5. CDR3 DNA sequence: TGTGCCAGCAGCTCCCGACAGGGGAACTACAATGAGCAGTTCTTC. This codes for CASSSRQGNYNEQFF.

This chain connects TRBV12-5 to TRBJ2-3; 8 bases agree with TRBD1. Germline CDR1 is LGHNT and CDR2 is FRNRAP. This CDR3 is 14 amino acids long. J was trimmed by 3 bases and V by 4 bases; bases with no gene match: 3. The CDR3 sequence: CASGSGTGTDTQYF. CDR3 coding DNA: TGTGCTAGTGGTTCGGGGACAGGAACAGATACGCAGTATTTT. The full variable domain, with the rest looked up from reference TRBV12-5 and TRBJ2-3, is DARVTQTPRHKVTEMGQEVTMRCQPILGHNTVFWYRQTMMQGLELLAYFRNRAPLDDSGMPKDRFSAEMPDATLATLKIQPSEPRDSAVYFCASGSGTGTDTQYFGPGTRLTVL.

This clone appeared once. The chain joins TRBV9 to TRBJ1-1; D remains ambiguous. The germline V gene has CDR1 SGDLS and CDR2 YYNGEE. The CDR3 is 13 amino acids. The V end was cut by 4 bases, the J end by 3 bases, with 10 bases between. CDR3 amino acids: CASSNIAHTEAFF. CDR3 DNA sequence: TGTGCCAGCAGCAACATAGCCCACACTGAAGCTTTCTTT. Together with reference TRBV9 and TRBJ1-1, the CDR3 gives the full variable domain: DSGVTQTPKHLITATGQRVTLRCSPRSGDLSVYWYQQSLDQGLQFLIQYYNGEERAKGNILERFSAQQFPDLHSELNLSSLELGDSALYFCASSNIAHTEAFFGQGTRLTVV.

This clone was seen only a few times. V gene TRBV9 combines with J gene TRBJ1-2; TRBD1 is a possible D gene (6 bases). The CDR3 runs 13 residues. Germline V gives CDR1 SGDLS, CDR2 YYNGEE. V was cut by 5 bases and J by 1 base, with 9 bases left in between. The CDR3 reads CASRGGGNYGYTF. The CDR3 nucleotides are TGTGCCAGCAGGGGAGGGGGTAACTATGGCTACACCTTC.